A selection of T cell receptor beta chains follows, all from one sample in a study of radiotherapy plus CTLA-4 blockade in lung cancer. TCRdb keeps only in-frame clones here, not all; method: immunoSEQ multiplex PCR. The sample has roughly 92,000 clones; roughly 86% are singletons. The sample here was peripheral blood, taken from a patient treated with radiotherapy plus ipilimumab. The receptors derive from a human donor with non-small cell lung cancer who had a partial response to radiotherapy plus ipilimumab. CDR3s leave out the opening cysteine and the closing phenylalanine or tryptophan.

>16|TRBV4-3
ASSRGLAGGPLQETQY
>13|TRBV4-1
ASSQITSGRGEQY
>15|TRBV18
ASSPPEGAGSGNTIY
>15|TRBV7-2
ASSLGRWGKNTGELF
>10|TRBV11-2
ASSQGTETQY
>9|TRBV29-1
SYSIGNTIY
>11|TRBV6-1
ASIGGASYEQY
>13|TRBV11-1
ASSFTGGTTGELF
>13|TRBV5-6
ASSLYLAGGETQY
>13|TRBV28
ASSWGQGSYNEQF
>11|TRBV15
ATNTGGSYGYT
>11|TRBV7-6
ASSSDSNTEAF
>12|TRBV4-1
ASRLDSSNQPQH
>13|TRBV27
ASSHLAGGADTQY
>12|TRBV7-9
ASSLEGASTEAF
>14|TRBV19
ASHGGGLSGANVLT
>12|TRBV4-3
ASSQGGVAGPQF
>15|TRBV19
ASSIITRLAGGGELF
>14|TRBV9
ASSVGLTDSGNTIY
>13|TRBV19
ASSIGGRGYGELF
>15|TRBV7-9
ASSLRSQPIVNTEAF
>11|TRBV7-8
ASSPVRVYGYT
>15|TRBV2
ASSAQPGLAGGNEQF
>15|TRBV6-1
ASSGGRRQGAGDTQY
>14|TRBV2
ASSEALRGWNTEAF
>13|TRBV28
ASSLSGSSTGELF
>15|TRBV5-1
ASSPQGAGGTRETQY
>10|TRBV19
ATRTFYNEQF
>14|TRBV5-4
ASSFERRGSYNEQF
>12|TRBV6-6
ASSYTGLTGELF
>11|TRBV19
ASSITRAYEQF
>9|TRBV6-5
ASGSGYGYT
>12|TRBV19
ASTITRVDYGYT
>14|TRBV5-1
ASSSPDRVSNQPQH
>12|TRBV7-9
ASSSTIKNSPLT
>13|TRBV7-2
ASSLTRLTYNEQF
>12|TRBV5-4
ASSPTADTYEQY
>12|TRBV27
ASRRGGARTEAF
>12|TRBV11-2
ASSLEDRVEGYT
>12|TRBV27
ATFERERPYEQY
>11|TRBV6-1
ASRTGDAGELF
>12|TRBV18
ASSPPGQGPEQY
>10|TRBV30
ATHGGNEKLF
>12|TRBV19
ASGYPGGADGYT
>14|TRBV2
ARTRELAGVGDTQY
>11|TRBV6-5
ASSPGLYYEQY
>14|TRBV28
ASNPPADRGTDTQY
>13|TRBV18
ASSPRTSGYNEQF
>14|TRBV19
ASSTFKTGSNTEAF
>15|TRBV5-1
ASRSGTGAGINYGYT
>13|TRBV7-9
ASSPTLGENTEAF
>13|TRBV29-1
SVHDQGIVHNEQF